The next 2 T cell receptor beta chains were all read from a single sample in a study of blood T cells in healthy people across ages. Through a sample-barcoded 5' primer and a J-beta primer mix, a second PCR was run for roughly 7 to 11 cycles. TCRdb passed the 5' RACE reads through MiXCR, listing each CDR3 protein once. Here the sample spans some 1.4 million distinct CDR3 sequences, about 40% being singletons. The sequenced material came from blood. These TCRs come from a woman between 18 and 29 years old in good health.

The sample holds a few counts of this clonotype. The V and J genes are TRBV10-3 and TRBJ2-3, with D maybe TRBD1 (5 bases). The CDR3 has 16 amino acids. V was pared by 3 bases and J by 2 bases, with 15 bases between. Germline V gene lookup returns CDR1 ENHRY and CDR2 SYGVKD. CDR3 sequence: CAISDSSVGDTDTQYF. The CDR3 DNA sequence: TGTGCCATCAGTGATTCGAGCGTAGGGGACACAGATACGCAGTATTTT.

The chain links TRBV6-2 or TRBV6-3 to TRBJ2-1; D perhaps matches TRBD2 (6 bases). CDR1 and CDR2 from the germline V gene are MNHEY and SVGEGT. V lost 5 bases and J lost 0, with 14 bases in between. The CDR3 consists of 16 residues. In DNA, the CDR3 is TGTGCCAGCAGTCAACGTCCCGGGAGCTCCTACAATGAGCAGTTCTTC. Protein sequence: CASSQRPGSSYNEQFF.